This TCR beta chain was profiled in a study of cytomegalovirus exposure and HLA in healthy donors. The CDR3 has 12 residues. Germline loops: CDR1 MNHNS, CDR2 SASEGT. V was pared by 5 bases and J by 2 bases, with 6 bases between. Assay: immunoSEQ multiplex PCR; the TCRdb copy retains only in-frame clones and omits some. The table shows about 360,000 clones, with more than 80% occurring only once. Input material: PBMCs. The source of this sequence is a woman younger than 30 in good health and CMV-seronegative. This chain links TRBV6-1 with TRBJ1-1; no clear D. This CDR3 reads CASSRLNTEAFF. The DNA of the CDR3 is TGTGCCAGCAGTCGACTTAACACTGAAGCTTTCTTT.